This is a list of T cell receptor beta chains from one sample in a study of blood T cells in healthy people across ages. TCRdb reanalysed the 5' RACE reads using MiXCR and keeps one entry per CDR3 protein. The sample contains about 380,000 distinct CDR3 sequences, approximately 52% of which appear only once. The sample taken for sequencing was blood. These receptors originate from a man in his 60s in good health. Each CDR3 is given with its conserved first and last residue. A D gene is named only where the DNA matches it firmly. Not every row has a clone size; where given, it reads once, few, many or a size class.

CDR3nt,CDR3aa,abundance,d_gene,v_gene,j_gene
TGTGCCAGCAGTCCCGACATACGCGGGGCCTACGAGCAGTACTTC,CASSPDIRGAYEQYF,-,-,TRBV28,TRBJ2-7
TGCAGTGCTAGTGACGTCGGACAGCATGGATCCTACGAGCAGTACTTC,CSASDVGQHGSYEQYF,-,-,TRBV20-1,TRBJ2-7
TGTGCCATCAGTGAACAGTGGACAGGGGTGGGCTATGGCTACACCTTC,CAISEQWTGVGYGYTF,-,TRBD1,TRBV10-3,TRBJ1-2
TGTGCCAGCACCCCCTTATTCGCGGGGCCTTGGCCACCCTACGAGCAGTACTTC,CASTPLFAGPWPPYEQYF,-,-,TRBV12-3/TRBV12-4,TRBJ2-7
TGTGCCAGCAGCTTAGGCAGGGCAGGGAGGGCAACTAATGAAAAACTGTTTTTT,CASSLGRAGRATNEKLFF,-,-,TRBV7-2,TRBJ1-4
TGTGCCAGCAGCCCCCTAATGGGGGGGACCCAGTACTTC,CASSPLMGGTQYF,few,-,TRBV12-3/TRBV12-4,TRBJ2-5
TGTGCCAGCAGTTACGGGGGGAAGGAGCAGTACTTC,CASSYGGKEQYF,-,-,TRBV6-5,TRBJ2-7
TGTGCCAGCAGCTTGGGAGGAGGGCCAGATACGCAGTATTTT,CASSLGGGPDTQYF,many,-,TRBV5-1,TRBJ2-3
TGTGCCACCAGCCCCGGGACTAGCAGGCCCGATACGCAGTATTTT,CATSPGTSRPDTQYF,few,TRBD2,TRBV24-1,TRBJ2-3
TGTGCCAGCCGATCGGAACTAGCGGGGTACAATGAGCAGTTCTTC,CASRSELAGYNEQFF,many,TRBD2,TRBV9,TRBJ2-1
TGCAGCCATCGGGGGGCCGGAATGTATGAGCAGTTCTTC,CSHRGAGMYEQFF,few,-,TRBV29-1,TRBJ2-1
TGTGCCAGCAGGGACAGGGGACAGAGCTCCTACGAGCAGTACTTC,CASRDRGQSSYEQYF,-,TRBD1,TRBV28,TRBJ2-7
TGCGCCAGCAAGGGCCGGGCAGATACGCAGTATTTT,CASKGRADTQYF,-,-,TRBV10-2,TRBJ2-3
TGCAGTGCTAGAGATAAAGGAGTAGGGGGCCTCTATGGCTACACCTTC,CSARDKGVGGLYGYTF,once,TRBD1,TRBV20-1,TRBJ1-2
TGTGCCAGCAGACAAAACCTAGGATACAATGAGCAGTTCTTC,CASRQNLGYNEQFF,few,-,TRBV12-3/TRBV12-4,TRBJ2-1
TGCAGCGTTGAAGGGGGGGGACTAGCGGGGCACAATGAGCGGTACTTC,CSVEGGGLAGHNERYF,once,TRBD2,TRBV29-1,TRBJ2-5
TGCAGTGCCTCAAAAGCAGGGGACGGGGAGCTGTTTTTT,CSASKAGDGELFF,-,-,TRBV20-1,TRBJ2-2
TGCGCCAGCAGTGAGTCGCTTGGGCGCCTTCCATTAAACAATGAGCAGTTCTTC,CASSESLGRLPLNNEQFF,-,-,TRBV10-1,TRBJ2-1
TGCAGCGTGCCCGGGACTGTCCCCTACAATGAGCAGTTCTTC,CSVPGTVPYNEQFF,-,-,TRBV29-1,TRBJ2-1
TGTGCCACCAGCAGAGATTTTGGGGATGAGCAGTACTTC,CATSRDFGDEQYF,-,-,TRBV15,TRBJ2-7
TGCGCCAGCAGCTTGGCCCCCCTCCCTGTTGACGAGCAGTACTTC,CASSLAPLPVDEQYF,once,-,TRBV5-1,TRBJ2-7
TGTGCCCGCCCCAGGCGAGTCGGCGAGACCCAGTACTTC,CARPRRVGETQYF,-,-,TRBV5-6,TRBJ2-5
TGCAGTGCTAGAGATGGAAACCAAGAGACCCAGTACTTC,CSARDGNQETQYF,few,-,TRBV20-1,TRBJ2-5